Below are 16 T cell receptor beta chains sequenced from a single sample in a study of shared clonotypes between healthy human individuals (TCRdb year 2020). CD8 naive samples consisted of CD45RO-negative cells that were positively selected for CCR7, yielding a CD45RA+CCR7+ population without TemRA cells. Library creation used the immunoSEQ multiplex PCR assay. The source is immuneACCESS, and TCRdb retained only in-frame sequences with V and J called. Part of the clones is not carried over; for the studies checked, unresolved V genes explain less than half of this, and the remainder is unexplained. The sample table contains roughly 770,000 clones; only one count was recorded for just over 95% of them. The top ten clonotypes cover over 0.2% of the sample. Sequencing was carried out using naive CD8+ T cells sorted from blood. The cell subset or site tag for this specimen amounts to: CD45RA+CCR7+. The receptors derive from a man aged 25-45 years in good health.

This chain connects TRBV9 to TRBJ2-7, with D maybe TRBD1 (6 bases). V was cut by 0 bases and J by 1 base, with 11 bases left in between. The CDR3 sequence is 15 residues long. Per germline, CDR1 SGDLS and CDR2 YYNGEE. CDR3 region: CASSVEDRPSYEQYF. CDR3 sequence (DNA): TGTGCCAGCAGCGTAGAGGACAGACCGTCCTACGAGCAGTACTTC.

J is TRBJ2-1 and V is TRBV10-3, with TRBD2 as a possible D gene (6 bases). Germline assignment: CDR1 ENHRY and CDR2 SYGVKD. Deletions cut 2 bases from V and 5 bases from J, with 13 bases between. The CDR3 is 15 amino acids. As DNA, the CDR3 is TGTGCCATCAGTGAGCCCCGGACTAACCACAATGAGCAGTTCTTC. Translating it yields CAISEPRTNHNEQFF.

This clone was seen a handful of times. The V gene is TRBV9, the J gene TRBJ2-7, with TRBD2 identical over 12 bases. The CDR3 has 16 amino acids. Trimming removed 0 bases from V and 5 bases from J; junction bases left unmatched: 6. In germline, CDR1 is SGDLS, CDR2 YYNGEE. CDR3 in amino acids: CASSVDRLAGDNEQYF. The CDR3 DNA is TGTGCCAGCAGCGTAGACAGACTAGCGGGAGACAACGAGCAGTACTTC.

In DNA form, the CDR3 reads TGCGCCAGCAGCTTGGGGGACAGCATTTCGGAGCAGTTCTTC. The encoded protein is CASSLGDSISEQFF. This chain joins TRBV5-1 and TRBJ2-1, with TRBD1 matching over 7 bases. Germline V gives CDR1 SGHRS, CDR2 YFSETQ. Losses at the gene ends were 0 bases for V and 10 bases for J; bases not matched to a gene: 7. The CDR3 sequence is 14 residues long.

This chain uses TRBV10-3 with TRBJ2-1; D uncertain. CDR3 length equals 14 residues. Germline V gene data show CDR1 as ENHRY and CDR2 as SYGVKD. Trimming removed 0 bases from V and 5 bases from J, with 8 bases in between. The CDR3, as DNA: TGTGCCATCAGTGAGTCTCATGGTAACAATGAGCAGTTCTTC. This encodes CAISESHGNNEQFF.

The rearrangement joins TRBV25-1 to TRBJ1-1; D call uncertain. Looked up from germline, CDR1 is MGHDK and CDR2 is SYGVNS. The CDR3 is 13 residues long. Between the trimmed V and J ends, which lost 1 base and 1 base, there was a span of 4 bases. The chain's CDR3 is CASSEFGNTEAFF. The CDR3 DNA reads TGTGCCAGCAGTGAATTCGGGAACACTGAAGCTTTCTTT.

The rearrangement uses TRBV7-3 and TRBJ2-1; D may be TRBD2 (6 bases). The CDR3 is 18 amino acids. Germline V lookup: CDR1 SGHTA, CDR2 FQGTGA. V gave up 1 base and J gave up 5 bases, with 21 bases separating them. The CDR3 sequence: CASSLMGLPAPSNNEQFF. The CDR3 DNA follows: TGTGCCAGCAGCTTAATGGGACTCCCAGCGCCGTCGAACAATGAGCAGTTCTTC.

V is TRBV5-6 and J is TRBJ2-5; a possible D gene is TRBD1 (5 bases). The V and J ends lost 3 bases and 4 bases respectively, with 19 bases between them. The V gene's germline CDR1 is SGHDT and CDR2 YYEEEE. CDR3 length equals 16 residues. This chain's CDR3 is CASSSRTLNWGETQYF. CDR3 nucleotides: TGTGCCAGCAGCTCCCGGACACTCAATTGGGGAGAGACCCAGTACTTC.

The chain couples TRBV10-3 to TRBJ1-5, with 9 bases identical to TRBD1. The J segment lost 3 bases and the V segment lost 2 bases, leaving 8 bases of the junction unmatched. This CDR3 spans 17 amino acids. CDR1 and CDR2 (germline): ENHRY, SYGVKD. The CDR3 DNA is TGTGCCATCAGTGAGCCGAGGACAGGGGAACTCAATCAGCCCCAGCATTTT. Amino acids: CAISEPRTGELNQPQHF.

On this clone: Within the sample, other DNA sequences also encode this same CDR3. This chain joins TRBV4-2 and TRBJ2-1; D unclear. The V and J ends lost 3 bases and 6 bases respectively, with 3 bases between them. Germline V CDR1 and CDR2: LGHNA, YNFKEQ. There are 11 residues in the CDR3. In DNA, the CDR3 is TGTGCCAGCAGCCAGGGCAATGAGCAGTTCTTC. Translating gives CASSQGNEQFF.

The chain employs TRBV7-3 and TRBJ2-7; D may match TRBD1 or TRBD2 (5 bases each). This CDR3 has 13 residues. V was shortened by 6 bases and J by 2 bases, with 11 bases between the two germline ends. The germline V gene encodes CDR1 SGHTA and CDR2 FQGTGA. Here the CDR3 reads CASSKGPTYEQYF. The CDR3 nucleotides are TGTGCCAGCAGTAAGGGACCAACCTACGAGCAGTACTTC.

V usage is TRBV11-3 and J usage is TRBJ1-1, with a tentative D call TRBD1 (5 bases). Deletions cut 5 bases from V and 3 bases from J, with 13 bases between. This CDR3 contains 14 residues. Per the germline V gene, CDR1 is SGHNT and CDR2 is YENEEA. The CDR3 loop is CASSQDGQHTEAFF. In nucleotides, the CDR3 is TGTGCCAGCAGCCAAGACGGACAACACACTGAAGCTTTCTTT.

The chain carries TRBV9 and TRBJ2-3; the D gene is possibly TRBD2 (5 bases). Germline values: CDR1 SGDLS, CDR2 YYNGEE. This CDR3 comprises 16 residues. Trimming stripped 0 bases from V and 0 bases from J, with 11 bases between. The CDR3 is CASSVGAAESTDTQYF. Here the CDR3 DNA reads TGTGCCAGCAGCGTAGGTGCAGCGGAAAGCACAGATACGCAGTATTTT.

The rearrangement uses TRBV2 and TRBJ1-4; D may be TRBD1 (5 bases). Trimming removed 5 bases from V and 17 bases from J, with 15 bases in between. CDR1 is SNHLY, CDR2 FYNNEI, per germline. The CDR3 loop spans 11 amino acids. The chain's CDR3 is CASSRGVKGFF. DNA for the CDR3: TGTGCCAGCAGTCGAGGGGTGAAAGGTTTTTTT.

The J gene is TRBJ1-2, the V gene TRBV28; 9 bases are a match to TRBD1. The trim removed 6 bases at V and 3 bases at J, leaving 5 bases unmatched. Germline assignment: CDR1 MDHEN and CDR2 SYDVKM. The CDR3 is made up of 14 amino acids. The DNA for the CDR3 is TGTGCCAGCAGGTGGACAGGGGACGACTATGGCTACACCTTC. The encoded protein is CASRWTGDDYGYTF.

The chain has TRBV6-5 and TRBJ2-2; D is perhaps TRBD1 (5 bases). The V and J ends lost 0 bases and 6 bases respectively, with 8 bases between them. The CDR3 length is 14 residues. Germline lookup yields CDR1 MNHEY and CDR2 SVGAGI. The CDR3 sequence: CASSYSSRAGELFF. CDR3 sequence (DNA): TGTGCCAGCAGTTACTCGAGCAGGGCCGGGGAGCTGTTTTTT.